This T cell receptor (beta chain) is from a study of T cells in Graves' hyperthyroidism and ophthalmopathy. RNA transcripts gave rise to amplified TCR beta CDR3 regions. The study used the HTBI primer set for a first-round RT-PCR of the TCR CDR3. TCRdb re-derived calls from the multiplex PCR reads in MiXCR, one entry per CDR3 protein. The sample lists hundreds of thousands of distinct CDR3 sequences, around 22% occurring once. Whole-study results and caveats: Blood also carried most thyroid clonotypes expanded above 0.001.

Clinical Activity Scores of at least 3, NOSPECS grades of at least 4 and durations under 3 months characterized ophthalmopathy patients. Germline CDR1 is DFQATT and CDR2 is SNEGSKA (reference sequence). J gave up 5 bases and V 6 bases, and 7 bases lay outside the gene matches. The CDR3 runs to 13 residues. This clonotype has at least ten counts. Its antigen is unidentified. Sequencing used blood. The chain links TRBV20-1 to TRBJ1-5, with 7 bases identical to TRBD1. The TCR comes from a woman under 40 with Graves' ophthalmopathy. CDR3 region: CSAPGQSDQPQHF. CDR3 DNA: TGCAGTGCCCCGGGACAGAGCGATCAGCCCCAGCATTTT.